Listed below are T cell receptor beta chains from one sample, sequenced in a study of blood T cell repertoires in COVID-19. The repertoire was sequenced with immunoSEQ multiplex PCR; TCRdb's copy has only in-frame clones and lacks some. The top ten clones hold approximately 1.9% of a sample with roughly 78,000 clones, around nine tenths of them seen once. Sequences were obtained from peripheral blood. These receptors originate from a woman aged 55-70 years with acute or convalescent COVID-19. The CDR3 runs from the conserved cysteine through the conserved F or W. Fields, in order: V gene, J gene, D gene, clone size, CDR3 protein, CDR3 DNA. A D gene is named only where the DNA matches it firmly. Size is omitted from some rows. Given values are once, few, many or a class for expanded clones.

TRBV5-1	TRBJ2-7	-	-	CASSLRGPGPYEQYF	TGCGCCAGCAGCTTGAGGGGCCCCGGCCCCTACGAGCAGTACTTC
TRBV7-6	TRBJ1-1	TRBD1	-	CASSSQPPGGLINTEAFF	TGTGCCAGCAGCTCCCAACCCCCAGGGGGCCTAATAAACACTGAAGCTTTCTTT
TRBV6-1	TRBJ2-7	-	-	CASSELEQAYEQYF	TGTGCCAGCAGTGAGTTAGAACAGGCCTACGAGCAGTACTTC
TRBV5-1	TRBJ2-1	-	once	CASSLVLNEQFF	TGCGCCAGCAGCTTGGTCCTCAATGAGCAGTTCTTC
TRBV4-1	TRBJ1-1	-	-	CASSPETGNTEAFF	TGCGCCAGCAGCCCTGAGACAGGGAACACTGAAGCTTTCTTT
TRBV2	TRBJ1-4	-	-	CASMVNSLTNNEKLFF	TGTGCCAGCATGGTAAACAGCCTGACCAATAATGAAAAACTGTTTTTT
TRBV7-6	TRBJ2-1	-	-	CASSSTGLWGNEQFF	TGTGCCAGCAGCTCGACAGGCCTCTGGGGGAATGAGCAGTTCTTC
TRBV9	TRBJ2-3	TRBD2	-	CASSDPLAGVSTDTQYF	TGTGCCAGCAGCGATCCGCTAGCGGGGGTTAGCACAGATACGCAGTATTTT
TRBV24-1	TRBJ2-1	TRBD2	-	CATSDSGAAGVYNEQFF	TGTGCCACCAGTGATTCGGGTGCGGCGGGAGTATACAATGAGCAGTTCTTC
TRBV18	TRBJ2-7	-	few	CASSPDGQYEQYF	TGTGCCAGCTCACCGGACGGACAGTACGAGCAGTACTTC
TRBV18	TRBJ1-2	-	once	CASSPPGAFWGYTF	TGTGCCAGCTCCCCACCGGGAGCCTTTTGGGGCTACACCTTC
TRBV21-1	TRBJ2-7	-	-	CASSNLQDSSYEQYF	TGTGCCAGCAGCAACCTCCAGGACTCTTCCTACGAGCAGTACTTC
TRBV7-7	TRBJ2-1	TRBD1	-	CASSRGTGGYNEQFF	TGTGCCAGCAGCCGCGGAACAGGGGGTTACAATGAGCAGTTCTTC
TRBV2	TRBJ2-7	TRBD1	-	CASGWERDRGFTYEQYF	TGTGCCAGCGGTTGGGAGAGGGACAGGGGGTTTACCTACGAGCAGTACTTC
TRBV2	TRBJ2-5	TRBD1	-	CASSLDRAQETQYF	TGTGCCAGCAGCCTCGACAGGGCCCAAGAGACCCAGTACTTC
TRBV29-1	TRBJ2-7	TRBD2	-	CSVVGTSGTTYEQYF	TGCAGCGTTGTGGGGACTAGCGGGACCACCTACGAGCAGTACTTC
TRBV5-4	TRBJ1-1	TRBD1	-	CASSPRQGGGSMNTEAFF	TGTGCCAGCAGCCCCCGACAGGGTGGTGGCTCAATGAACACTGAAGCTTTCTTT
TRBV20-1	TRBJ2-3	-	-	CSAPLTDTQYF	TGCAGTGCTCCCCTCACAGATACGCAGTATTTT
TRBV10-3	TRBJ2-2	TRBD2	-	CAISERAGGTGELFF	TGTGCCATCAGTGAGAGAGCGGGAGGCACCGGGGAGCTGTTTTTT
TRBV19	TRBJ2-3	-	-	CASSNRQVPDTQYF	TGTGCCAGTAGTAACCGACAGGTCCCAGATACGCAGTATTTT
TRBV4-2	TRBJ2-3	TRBD2	once	CASSQRGLDSYPQYF	TGTGCCAGCAGCCAACGGGGACTAGATTCTTACCCGCAGTATTTT
TRBV9	TRBJ2-5	TRBD2	-	CASTRREGRAETQYF	TGTGCCAGCACCCGAAGGGAGGGGAGGGCAGAGACCCAGTACTTC
TRBV12-3/TRBV12-4	TRBJ2-7	-	once	CASSPTRAYEQYF	TGTGCCAGCAGCCCAACGCGGGCCTACGAGCAGTACTTC
TRBV5-1	TRBJ2-3	TRBD2	-	CASSFNSGVTDTQYF	TGCGCCAGCAGCTTCAATAGCGGGGTAACAGATACGCAGTATTTT
TRBV11-2	TRBJ2-3	-	-	CASSQLNTGLDTQYF	TGTGCCAGCAGCCAACTAAATACAGGGTTGGATACGCAGTATTTT
TRBV7-6	TRBJ1-4	-	-	CASSITQGSNEKLFF	TGTGCCAGCAGCATTACACAGGGAAGTAATGAAAAACTGTTTTTT
TRBV5-1	TRBJ2-1	TRBD1	once	CASSISPGQGGRQFF	TGCGCCAGCAGCATCTCCCCGGGACAGGGGGGTAGGCAGTTCTTC
TRBV5-4	TRBJ2-7	-	-	CASSLGPFREQYF	TGTGCCAGCAGCTTGGGGCCATTTCGCGAGCAGTACTTC
TRBV5-1	TRBJ2-3	-	-	CASSLRPTASTDTQYF	TGCGCCAGCAGCTTAAGGCCCACAGCTAGCACAGATACGCAGTATTTT
TRBV6-2/TRBV6-3	TRBJ1-5	-	once	CASSTQGQQPQHF	TGTGCCAGCAGCACGCAGGGACAACAGCCCCAGCATTTT
TRBV11-3	TRBJ2-2	TRBD2	-	CASSQLAGTGELFF	TGTGCCAGCAGCCAACTAGCGGGCACCGGGGAGCTGTTTTTT
TRBV7-6	TRBJ1-3	-	-	CASSLAGDTGNTIYF	TGTGCCAGCAGCTTAGCAGGGGATACTGGAAACACCATATATTTT
TRBV7-9	TRBJ2-7	-	-	CASSLVGGQSYEQYF	TGTGCCAGCAGCTTAGTGGGGGGGCAGAGCTACGAGCAGTACTTC
TRBV19	TRBJ2-4	-	-	CASSIVQGAKNIQYF	TGTGCCAGTAGTATTGTCCAGGGGGCCAAAAACATTCAGTACTTC
TRBV27	TRBJ2-7	-	-	CASSPRGSESYEQYF	TGTGCCAGCAGTCCACGGGGGTCAGAATCCTACGAGCAGTACTTC
TRBV10-3	TRBJ2-1	TRBD2	-	CAISVGTSGDNEQFF	TGTGCCATCAGTGTCGGGACTAGCGGGGATAATGAGCAGTTCTTC
TRBV19	TRBJ1-4	-	-	CATQGGRNEKLFF	TGTGCCACCCAAGGGGGTCGTAATGAAAAACTGTTTTTT
TRBV6-2/TRBV6-3	TRBJ1-2	-	-	CASSRATGSFYGYTF	TGTGCCAGCAGTCGGGCGACAGGTTCTTTCTATGGCTACACCTTC
TRBV18	TRBJ2-1	-	-	CASSPGEEQFF	TGTGCCAGCTCCCCGGGAGAAGAGCAGTTCTTC
TRBV29-1	TRBJ1-4	TRBD1	-	CSVEPPGQVLNEKLFF	TGCAGCGTTGAACCCCCGGGACAGGTGCTTAATGAAAAACTGTTTTTT
TRBV5-1	TRBJ2-6	-	-	CASSHSPGATASGANVLTF	TGCGCCAGCAGCCACTCGCCAGGGGCGACCGCCTCTGGGGCCAACGTCCTGACTTTC
TRBV25-1	TRBJ2-5	TRBD1	-	CASSNRDRGYGTQYF	TGTGCCAGCAGTAACCGGGACAGGGGGTATGGGACCCAGTACTTC
TRBV19	TRBJ2-7	TRBD1	-	CASSRTGNDHYEQYF	TGTGCCAGTAGCCGGACAGGGAACGACCACTACGAGCAGTACTTC
TRBV4-1	TRBJ1-4	-	-	CASSLLGGANEKLFF	TGCGCCAGCAGCCTCCTAGGGGGGGCTAATGAAAAACTGTTTTTT
TRBV24-1	TRBJ1-2	-	-	CATSDMTGYGYTF	TGTGCCACCAGTGATATGACAGGTTATGGCTACACCTTC
TRBV28	TRBJ1-2	-	-	CASSLSTAGRDGYTF	TGTGCCAGCAGTTTATCGACGGCAGGGAGGGATGGCTACACCTTC
TRBV27	TRBJ1-1	-	-	CASSPQGINTEAFF	TGTGCCAGCAGCCCTCAGGGCATCAACACTGAAGCTTTCTTT
TRBV30	TRBJ2-1	TRBD2	-	CAWSGRRLVIHNEQFF	TGTGCCTGGAGCGGGAGGAGGTTGGTGATTCACAATGAGCAGTTCTTC